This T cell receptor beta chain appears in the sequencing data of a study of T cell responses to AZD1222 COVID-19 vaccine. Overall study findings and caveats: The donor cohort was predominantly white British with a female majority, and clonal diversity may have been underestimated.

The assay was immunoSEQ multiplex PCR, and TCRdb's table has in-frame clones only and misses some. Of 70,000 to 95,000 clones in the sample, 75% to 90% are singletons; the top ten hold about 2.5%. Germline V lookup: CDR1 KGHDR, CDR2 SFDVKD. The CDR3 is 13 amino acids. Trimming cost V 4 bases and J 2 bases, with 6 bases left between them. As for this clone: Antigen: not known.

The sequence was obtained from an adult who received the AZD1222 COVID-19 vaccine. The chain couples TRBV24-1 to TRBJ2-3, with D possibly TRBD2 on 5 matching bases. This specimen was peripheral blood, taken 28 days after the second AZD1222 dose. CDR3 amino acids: CATSERATDTQYF. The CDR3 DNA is TGTGCCACCAGTGAGCGGGCCACAGATACGCAGTATTTT.